A selection of T cell receptor beta chains follows, all from one sample in a study of cytomegalovirus exposure and HLA in healthy donors. Sequencing used immunoSEQ multiplex PCR; TCRdb keeps in-frame clones, though not all of them. This sample has some 88,000 clones, with 55% to 85% found just once. What was sequenced was PBMCs. The receptors were gathered from a young woman in good health and CMV-seropositive. Both conserved end residues are part of each CDR3. Fields, in order: V gene, J gene, D gene, clone size, CDR3 DNA, CDR3 protein. D genes are given only for firm matches. Not all rows give a size; the values are once, few, many and, for expanded clones, a class.

TRBV5-4	TRBJ2-1	.	once	TGTGCCAGCAGACCTCTAGCGAACGATGAGCAGTTCTTC	CASRPLANDEQFF
TRBV18	TRBJ1-3	TRBD1	.	TGTGCCAGCTCACCCCGGGACAGGGTGGATGGAAACACCATATATTTT	CASSPRDRVDGNTIYF
TRBV15	TRBJ2-1	TRBD2	.	TGTGCCACCAAAAGGGGAGGGGATGAGCAGTTCTTC	CATKRGGDEQFF
TRBV6-5	TRBJ2-2	.	.	TGTGCCAGCAGCTCTTGGGGGGAGAACACCGGGGAGCTGTTTTTT	CASSSWGENTGELFF
TRBV4-1	TRBJ2-7	.	.	TGCGCCAGCAGCCAAGGACAGGGAGGTTCCTACGAGCAGTACTTC	CASSQGQGGSYEQYF
TRBV20-1	TRBJ2-5	TRBD2	.	TGCAGTGCTGTTGCGGGGGACGGGCAGTACTTC	CSAVAGDGQYF
TRBV7-7	TRBJ2-7	TRBD2	.	TGTGCTAGCAGCTTCGGGGCGGGAGGCTCGTACGAGCAGTACTTC	CASSFGAGGSYEQYF
TRBV5-1	TRBJ2-1	TRBD2	.	TGCGCCAGCAGCTCTACGACTAGCGGGAGCATTAGGGCGAATGAGCAGTTCTTC	CASSSTTSGSIRANEQFF
TRBV25-1	TRBJ2-1	.	.	TGTGCCAGCAGAGGTAATAGCGGACGAAGCTCCTACAATGAGCAGTTCTTC	CASRGNSGRSSYNEQFF
TRBV6-6	TRBJ1-3	.	.	TGTGCCAGCAGTTATAGCGGGGCCGGAAACACCATATATTTT	CASSYSGAGNTIYF
TRBV5-1	TRBJ2-4	TRBD1	.	TGCGCCAGCAGCCCCGAGACAGGGGGGGACATTCAGTACTTC	CASSPETGGDIQYF
TRBV19	TRBJ1-2	.	once	TGTGCCAGTAATGCAGGACAGAGCTATGGCTACACCTTC	CASNAGQSYGYTF
TRBV7-9	TRBJ2-3	.	.	TGTGCCAGCCTGATCCGGTCCGGGACTCCCACAGATACGCAGTATTTT	CASLIRSGTPTDTQYF
TRBV2	TRBJ1-3	.	once	TGTGCCAGCAGTGAAGGCCAGTCCTCTGGAAACACCATATATTTT	CASSEGQSSGNTIYF
TRBV9	TRBJ1-2	.	.	TGTGCCAGCAGCGTAGGTGCGGGGGCTTCAAACTATGGCTACACCTTC	CASSVGAGASNYGYTF
TRBV5-1	TRBJ2-1	.	.	TGCGCCAGCAGCTTGGTACCACAGGGCGATGAGCAGTTCTTC	CASSLVPQGDEQFF
TRBV2	TRBJ2-3	TRBD2	.	TGTGCCAGCAGTCACCGAGCGGGAGGAGGGAATACGCAGTATTTT	CASSHRAGGGNTQYF
TRBV11-2	TRBJ1-1	.	.	TGTGCCAGCCACTTTAGCGGGGGTAACACTGAAGCTTTCTTT	CASHFSGGNTEAFF
TRBV19	TRBJ1-6	.	.	TGTGCCAGTAGCTTTGTACAGGGAGTCTCACCCCTCCACTTT	CASSFVQGVSPLHF
TRBV9	TRBJ2-1	TRBD2	.	TGTGCCAGCAGCGGTTCTAGCGGGGGGTTTAATGAGCAGTTCTTC	CASSGSSGGFNEQFF
TRBV6-5	TRBJ2-7	TRBD2	.	TGTGCCAGCAGTCCGCGTAGCGGGAGGGCCTCCGAGCAGTACTTC	CASSPRSGRASEQYF
TRBV4-3	TRBJ1-5	TRBD1	.	TGCGCCAGCAGCCAAGAAACGGGGACAGGGGGCCAGCCCCAGCATTTT	CASSQETGTGGQPQHF
TRBV5-6	TRBJ2-3	.	.	TGTGCCAGCACCCCTCGGGTACCCAGCACAGATACGCAGTATTTT	CASTPRVPSTDTQYF
TRBV7-2	TRBJ1-6	.	few	TGTGCCAGCAGCCCCGAGTTCCAGCGTCCCAATTCACCCCTCCACTTT	CASSPEFQRPNSPLHF
TRBV7-2	TRBJ1-2	.	.	TGTGCCAGCAGTCGGGCAGGGGTTTGGCATGGCTACACCTTC	CASSRAGVWHGYTF
TRBV19	TRBJ1-3	TRBD1	.	TGTGCCAGTCATCGGGACAGCCGTCGGGACACCATATATTTT	CASHRDSRRDTIYF
TRBV19	TRBJ2-1	.	few	TGTGCCGTGAGGATGAGCAATGAGCAGTTCTTC	CAVRMSNEQFF
TRBV7-2	TRBJ2-6	.	.	TGTGCCAGCAGCCCCGCGGGGTCTGGGGCCAACGTCCTGACTTTC	CASSPAGSGANVLTF
TRBV5-6	TRBJ1-1	.	.	TGTGCCAGCAGCCATGGGGGCAACACTGAAGCTTTCTTT	CASSHGGNTEAFF
TRBV28	TRBJ2-3	TRBD2	.	TGTGCCAGCAGCTTTCCGACCGGGACTAGCGGGAGGGCCTCGACAGATACGCAGTATTTT	CASSFPTGTSGRASTDTQYF